Presented here are 23 T cell receptor beta chains from one specimen sequenced in a study of blood T cell repertoires in COVID-19. Data came from immunoSEQ multiplex PCR; TCRdb stores just in-frame clones and leaves some out. The data show approximately 240,000 clones, approximately 79% seen once. The sample comprised peripheral blood. The receptors shown here come from a woman older than 75 with active or convalescent COVID-19.

The chain uses TRBV9 and TRBJ1-1; D is unresolved. V lost 4 bases to trimming and J lost 3 bases, with 16 bases between them. The CDR3 loop spans 15 amino acids. Germline V CDR1 and CDR2: SGDLS, YYNGEE. In DNA, the CDR3 is TGTGCCAGCAGCATACCGACTGGTGGGTACACTGAAGCTTTCTTT. It codes for CASSIPTGGYTEAFF.

CDR3: CASSQGQGYGYTF. The CDR3 nucleotides read TGTGCCAGCAGCCAAGGACAGGGGTATGGCTACACCTTC. The chain carries TRBV3-1 (or the pseudogene TRBV3-2) and TRBJ1-2, with 8 bases fitting TRBD1. The CDR3 spans 13 residues. The V gene end was trimmed by 1 base and the J gene end by 5 bases; junction bases not matched to a gene: 0. Germline CDR1 and CDR2: LGHDT and YNNKEL (reference sequence).

The chain recombines TRBV6-2 or TRBV6-3 with TRBJ2-1; 10 bases map to TRBD2. The J segment lost 2 bases and the V segment lost 4 bases, leaving 2 bases of the junction unmatched. Germline V CDR1 and CDR2: MNHEY, SVGEGT. This CDR3 region has 15 residues. CDR3 in DNA: TGTGCCAGCAGTTCAGCGGGAGGGCCCTACAATGAGCAGTTCTTC. It translates to CASSSAGGPYNEQFF.

The CDR3 is CASSDMVRDSFLGGYTF. The CDR3 region has the DNA TGTGCCAGCAGTGACATGGTCCGGGACAGCTTCCTTGGGGGCTACACCTTC. The chain combines TRBV2 with TRBJ1-2; TRBD1 matches at 7 bases. The CDR3 runs to 17 residues. V trimming: 3 bases; J trimming: 8 bases; junction bases outside the gene matches: 18. Per the germline V gene, CDR1 is SNHLY and CDR2 is FYNNEI.

This chain links TRBV6-5 with TRBJ2-5, with TRBD1 matching 8 bases. CDR1 MNHEY and CDR2 SVGAGI come from the germline V gene. This CDR3 is built from 15 residues. V dropped 7 bases and J dropped 5; count of bases not matched to a gene: 12. CDR3 loop: CASTRGAGGAETQYF. For the CDR3, the DNA is TGTGCCAGCACCAGGGGGGCAGGGGGCGCGGAGACCCAGTACTTC.

The chain is built from TRBV29-1 and TRBJ2-7; possible D gene TRBD1, 5 bases. The CDR3 has 12 amino acids. The V end was cut by 4 bases, the J end by 3 bases, with 10 bases between. Germline loops: CDR1 SQVTM, CDR2 ANQGSEA. CDR3 protein: CSVGPGRYEQYF. CDR3 in DNA: TGCAGCGTTGGGCCAGGGCGCTACGAGCAGTACTTC.

J is TRBJ2-1 and V is TRBV29-1; a weak D match, TRBD2 (5 bases). The CDR3 sequence is 13 residues long. The germline V gene has CDR1 SQVTM and CDR2 ANQGSEA. Trimming left V 2 bases short and J 8 bases short, with 13 bases between. The CDR3 DNA reads TGCAGCGTTGAAATCCTAGCTGGCCATGAGCAGTTCTTC. Residues: CSVEILAGHEQFF.

J is TRBJ2-7 and V is TRBV6-5, with 10 bases fitting TRBD1. Trimming at V came to 2 bases and at J to 2 bases, leaving 3 bases not matched to a gene. Germline CDR1 MNHEY, CDR2 SVGAGI. The CDR3 loop spans 15 amino acids. DNA of the CDR3: TGTGCCAGCAGTTACGGGGGACAGGGGACCTACGAGCAGTACTTC. Translating gives CASSYGGQGTYEQYF.

CDR3 residues: CASSLSGLGIAEAFF. The CDR3 coding sequence is TGTGCCAGCAGTTTATCCGGACTCGGTATAGCTGAAGCTTTCTTT. This chain links TRBV27 with TRBJ1-1; no firm D call. Germline V gene sequence: CDR1 MNHEY, CDR2 SMNVEV (reference sequence). The CDR3 contains 15 residues. Trimming shortened V by 0 bases and J by 6 bases, and 14 bases separated the two germline ends.

The chain employs TRBV3-1 (or the pseudogene TRBV3-2) and TRBJ1-2; D might be TRBD1 (5 bases). The CDR3 runs 14 residues. Per the germline V gene, CDR1 is LGHDT and CDR2 is YNNKEL (reference sequence). V lost 4 bases to trimming and J lost 4 bases, with 13 bases between them. In DNA form, the CDR3 reads TGTGCCAGCAGCCCAGGACAATCGGGCTATGGCTACACCTTC. Protein product: CASSPGQSGYGYTF.

The chain links TRBV25-1 to TRBJ2-5, with 8 bases aligning to TRBD1. The V gene's germline CDR1 is MGHDK and CDR2 SYGVNS. The V gene end was trimmed by 2 bases and the J gene end by 4 bases; junction bases not matched to a gene: 0. The CDR3 contains 13 residues. The CDR3 loop reads CASSEQGAETQYF. The CDR3 nucleotides read TGTGCCAGCAGTGAACAGGGGGCAGAGACCCAGTACTTC.

The chain employs TRBV6-5 and TRBJ1-2; a possible D gene is TRBD1 (5 bases). In germline, CDR1 is MNHEY, CDR2 SVGAGI. The CDR3 extends over 15 amino acids. Trimming stripped 8 bases from V and 5 bases from J, with 21 bases between. The CDR3 reads CASRESQGLEYGYTF. In DNA form, the CDR3 reads TGTGCCAGCCGCGAGAGCCAGGGATTGGAGTATGGCTACACCTTC.

The chain recombines TRBV6-5 with TRBJ2-3; TRBD2 agrees at 9 bases. The CDR3 runs 14 residues. Germline CDR1 is MNHEY and CDR2 is SVGAGI. The J segment lost 4 bases and the V segment lost 7 bases, leaving 6 bases of the junction unmatched. CDR3 in amino acids: CASNGRGGPDTQYF. DNA of the CDR3: TGTGCCAGCAACGGGCGGGGGGGCCCAGATACGCAGTATTTT.

About this clone: The same CDR3 also results from other DNA sequences found in this sample. The DNA of the CDR3 is TGTGCCAGCAGTTTACAGGGATATGGCTACACCTTC. It is translated as CASSLQGYGYTF. This chain joins TRBV12-3 or TRBV12-4 and TRBJ1-2, with a possible D match to TRBD1 (5 bases). V shed 2 bases and J shed 5 bases, with 6 bases lying between them. The CDR3 loop spans 12 amino acids.

This chain uses TRBV2 with TRBJ1-1; possibly TRBD1 for D (5 bases). This CDR3 comprises 15 residues. V lost 4 bases to trimming and J lost 3 bases, with 15 bases between them. Germline V gene data show CDR1 as SNHLY and CDR2 as FYNNEI. The CDR3 bases are TGTGCCAGCAGTGGAATTGGAGGGGCCCACACTGAAGCTTTCTTT. Its protein is CASSGIGGAHTEAFF.

The chain uses TRBV9 and TRBJ2-2, with 8 bases that match TRBD2. The germline CDR1 and CDR2 sequences are SGDLS and YYNGEE. V was clipped by 2 bases and J by 1 base; unmatched bases: 10. The CDR3 has 18 residues. CDR3 region: CASSVQRSLAENTGELFF. In DNA, the CDR3 is TGTGCCAGCAGCGTCCAAAGGTCACTAGCGGAGAACACCGGGGAGCTGTTTTTT. The variable domain in full, completed from reference TRBV9 and TRBJ2-2, reads DSGVTQTPKHLITATGQRVTLRCSPRSGDLSVYWYQQSLDQGLQFLIQYYNGEERAKGNILERFSAQQFPDLHSELNLSSLELGDSALYFCASSVQRSLAENTGELFFGEGSRLTVL.

The genes are TRBV29-1 and TRBJ1-2, with no clear D. The CDR3 is 14 residues long. CDR1 and CDR2 (germline): SQVTM, ANQGSEA. V lost 4 bases, J lost 1 base, and 13 bases lay in between. The CDR3 DNA is TGCAGCGTTGCACCGGGAGGGTTTAACTATGGCTACACCTTC. This sequence encodes CSVAPGGFNYGYTF. Variable domain in full (rest from reference TRBV29-1 and TRBJ1-2): SAVISQKPSRDICQRGTSLTIQCQVDSQVTMMFWYRQQPGQSLTLIATANQGSEATYESGFVIDKFPISRPNLTFSTLTVSNMSPEDSSIYLCSVAPGGFNYGYTFGSGTRLTVV.

This clone was recorded only once. The V call is TRBV2, the J call TRBJ1-2; TRBD1 agrees at 9 bases. Germline V gene data show CDR1 as SNHLY and CDR2 as FYNNEI. J was trimmed by 4 bases and V by 8 bases; bases with no gene match: 14. The CDR3 spans 16 residues. The CDR3 nucleotides are TGTGCCAGCTCTACCGGGACAGGGTGGTCGGGCTATGGCTACACCTTC. Its protein product is CASSTGTGWSGYGYTF.

The rearrangement links TRBV2 to TRBJ1-2; no reliable D call. CDR1 SNHLY and CDR2 FYNNEI come from the germline V gene. The CDR3 is 13 amino acids. V lost 5 bases, J lost 3 bases, and 10 bases lay in between. CDR3 sequence (DNA): TGTGCCAGCAGTACCGAACTGCACTATGGCTACACCTTC. It encodes CASSTELHYGYTF.

The J gene is TRBJ1-1, the V gene TRBV10-3; 7 nucleotides align to TRBD1. Germline values: CDR1 ENHRY, CDR2 SYGVKD. The V gene end was trimmed by 5 bases and the J gene end by 4 bases; junction bases not matched to a gene: 4. The CDR3 runs 13 residues. The DNA of the CDR3 is TGTGCCATCAGTTACGACAGGGCCACTGAAGCTTTCTTT. Its protein product is CAISYDRATEAFF.

V and J are TRBV5-6 and TRBJ1-2; possible D gene TRBD1, 6 bases. With 0 bases removed from V and 2 bases from J, the gap between germline ends came to 14 bases. CDR3 length: 16 residues. Germline CDR1 is SGHDT and CDR2 is YYEEEE. This CDR3 reads CASSLGRQELNYGYTF. CDR3 sequence (DNA): TGTGCCAGCAGCTTGGGTCGACAGGAGCTCAACTATGGCTACACCTTC.

The chain has TRBV27 and TRBJ1-5; no reliable D call. In germline, CDR1 is MNHEY, CDR2 SMNVEV (reference sequence). The CDR3 contains 12 residues. The V and J ends lost 3 bases and 5 bases respectively, with 5 bases between them. This CDR3 reads CASSFRDQPQHF. The CDR3 DNA reads TGTGCCAGCAGTTTTCGGGATCAGCCCCAGCATTTT.

This clone was observed a few times. J is TRBJ1-1 and V is TRBV28, with TRBD1 as a possible D gene (5 bases). CDR3 length: 14 residues. The germline CDR1 and CDR2 sequences are MDHEN and SYDVKM. Trimming took 6 bases from V and 0 from J, leaving 11 bases between them. CDR3 amino acids: CASRRQKLNTEAFF. In DNA form, the CDR3 reads TGTGCCAGCAGGAGACAGAAATTGAACACTGAAGCTTTCTTT.